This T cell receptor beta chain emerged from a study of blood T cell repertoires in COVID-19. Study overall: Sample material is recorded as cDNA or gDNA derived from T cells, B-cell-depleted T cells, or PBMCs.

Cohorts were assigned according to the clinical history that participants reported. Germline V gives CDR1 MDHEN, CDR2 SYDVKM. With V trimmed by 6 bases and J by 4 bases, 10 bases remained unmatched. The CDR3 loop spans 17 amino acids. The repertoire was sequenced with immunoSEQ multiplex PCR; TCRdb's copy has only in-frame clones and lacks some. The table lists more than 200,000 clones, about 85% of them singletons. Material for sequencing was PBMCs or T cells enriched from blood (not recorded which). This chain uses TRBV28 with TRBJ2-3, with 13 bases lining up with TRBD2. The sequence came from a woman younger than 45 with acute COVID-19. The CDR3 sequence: CASRPTTSGGPSDTQYF. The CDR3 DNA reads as TGTGCCAGCAGACCGACGACTAGCGGGGGGCCCTCAGATACGCAGTATTTT. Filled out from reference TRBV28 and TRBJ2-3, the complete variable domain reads DVKVTQSSRYLVKRTGEKVFLECVQDMDHENMFWYRQDPGLGLRLIYFSYDVKMKEKGDIPEGYSVSREKKERFSLILESASTNQTSMYLCASRPTTSGGPSDTQYFGPGTRLTVL.